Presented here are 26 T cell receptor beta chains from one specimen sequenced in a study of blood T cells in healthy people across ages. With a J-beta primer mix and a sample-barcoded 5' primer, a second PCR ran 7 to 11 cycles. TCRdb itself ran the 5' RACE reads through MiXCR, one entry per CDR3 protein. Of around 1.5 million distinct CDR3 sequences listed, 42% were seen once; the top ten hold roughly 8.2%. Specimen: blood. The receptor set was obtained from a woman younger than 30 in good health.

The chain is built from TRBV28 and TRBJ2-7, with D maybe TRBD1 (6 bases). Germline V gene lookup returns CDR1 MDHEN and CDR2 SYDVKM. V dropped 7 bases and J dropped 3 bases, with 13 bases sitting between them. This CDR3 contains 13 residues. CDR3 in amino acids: CASTTPQGYEQYF. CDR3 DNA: TGTGCCAGCACAACTCCACAGGGCTACGAGCAGTACTTC.

The CDR3 sequence is CASSTTGRVDGYTF. The CDR3 DNA follows: TGTGCCAGCAGTACGACAGGTAGAGTCGATGGCTACACCTTC. The V call is TRBV28, the J call TRBJ1-2; TRBD1 is a possible D gene (6 bases). The germline V gene has CDR1 MDHEN and CDR2 SYDVKM. The CDR3 spans 14 residues. Trimming shortened V by 5 bases and J by 6 bases, and 16 bases separated the two germline ends.

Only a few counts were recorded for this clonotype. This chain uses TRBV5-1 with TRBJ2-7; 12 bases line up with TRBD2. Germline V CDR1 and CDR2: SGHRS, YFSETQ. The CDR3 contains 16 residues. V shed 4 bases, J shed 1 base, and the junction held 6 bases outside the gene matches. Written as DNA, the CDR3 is TGCGCCAGCAGCGGGACCACTAGCGGGGGGTCCTACGAGCAGTACTTC. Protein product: CASSGTTSGGSYEQYF.

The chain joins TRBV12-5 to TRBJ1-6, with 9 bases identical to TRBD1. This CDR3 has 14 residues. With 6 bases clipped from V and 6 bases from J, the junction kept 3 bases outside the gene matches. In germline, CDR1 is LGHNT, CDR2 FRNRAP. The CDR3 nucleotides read TGTGCTAGTGGGGGACAGGGATCTAATTCACCCCTCCACTTT. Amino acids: CASGGQGSNSPLHF.

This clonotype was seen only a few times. The CDR3 spells CASSRGTSGGAEQFF. Written as DNA, the CDR3 is TGTGCCAGCAGTAGAGGGACTAGCGGGGGGGCTGAGCAGTTCTTC. The V call is TRBV6-5, the J call TRBJ2-1; 16 bases fit TRBD2. J gave up 9 bases and V 5 bases, and 4 bases lay outside the gene matches. Germline CDR1 MNHEY, CDR2 SVGAGI. CDR3 length: 15 amino acids.

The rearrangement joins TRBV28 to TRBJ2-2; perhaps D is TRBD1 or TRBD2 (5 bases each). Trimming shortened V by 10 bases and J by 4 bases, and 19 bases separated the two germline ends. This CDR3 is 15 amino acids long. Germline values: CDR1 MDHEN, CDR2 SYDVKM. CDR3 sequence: CATKTGDQATGELFF. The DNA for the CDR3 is TGTGCCACCAAGACCGGGGACCAAGCCACCGGGGAGCTGTTTTTT.

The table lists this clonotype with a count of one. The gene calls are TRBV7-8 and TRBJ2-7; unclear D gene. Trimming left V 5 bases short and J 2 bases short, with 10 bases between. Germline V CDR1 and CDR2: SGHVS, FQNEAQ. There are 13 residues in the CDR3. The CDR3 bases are TGTGCCAGCAGCGCATTTTCCCCCTACGAGCAGTACTTC. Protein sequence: CASSAFSPYEQYF.

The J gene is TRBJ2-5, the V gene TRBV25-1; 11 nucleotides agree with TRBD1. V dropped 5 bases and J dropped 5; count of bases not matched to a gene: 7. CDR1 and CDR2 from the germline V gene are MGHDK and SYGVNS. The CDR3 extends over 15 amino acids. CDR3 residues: CASSLWTGGLETQYF. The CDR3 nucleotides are TGTGCCAGCAGTTTATGGACAGGGGGCCTGGAGACCCAGTACTTC. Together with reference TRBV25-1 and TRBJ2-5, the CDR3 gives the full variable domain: EADIYQTPRYLVIGTGKKITLECSQTMGHDKMYWYQQDPGMELHLIHYSYGVNSTEKGDLSSESTVSRIRTEHFPLTLESARPSHTSQYLCASSLWTGGLETQYFGPGTRLLVL.

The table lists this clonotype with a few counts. This CDR3 reads CASRSLAGGFNEQFF. CDR3 nucleotides: TGTGCCAGCAGATCCCTAGCGGGAGGGTTCAATGAGCAGTTCTTC. V usage is TRBV27 and J usage is TRBJ2-1, with TRBD2 identical over 12 bases. CDR1 and CDR2 from the germline V gene are MNHEY and SMNVEV (reference sequence). The CDR3 has 15 residues. Unmatched junction bases numbered 6, after V lost 6 bases and J lost 6 bases.

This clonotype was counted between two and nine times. The CDR3 loop is CASSLSSGSEAFF. In DNA form, the CDR3 reads TGTGCCAGCAGCTTATCCAGCGGGTCTGAAGCTTTCTTT. The chain has TRBV7-2 and TRBJ1-1, with D uncertain. The ends were cut back, 2 bases at V and 6 bases at J, with 10 bases in the middle. CDR3 length equals 13 residues. Germline V CDR1 and CDR2: SGHTA, FQGNSA.

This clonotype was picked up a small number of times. CDR3 in amino acids: CASSFGVMSYNEQFF. The CDR3 DNA reads TGTGCCAGCAGTTTTGGGGTTATGTCCTACAATGAGCAGTTCTTC. The V gene is TRBV12-3 or TRBV12-4, the J gene TRBJ2-1; D unclear. V was cut by 3 bases and J by 1 base, with 10 bases left in between. The CDR3 runs 15 residues.

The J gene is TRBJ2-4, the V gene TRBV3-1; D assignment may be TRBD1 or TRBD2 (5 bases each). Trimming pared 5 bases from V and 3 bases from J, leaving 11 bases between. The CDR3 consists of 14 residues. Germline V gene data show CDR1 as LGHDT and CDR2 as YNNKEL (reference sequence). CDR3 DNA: TGTGCCAGCAGCGATCAGGGAGTCAAAAACATTCAGTACTTC. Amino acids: CASSDQGVKNIQYF.

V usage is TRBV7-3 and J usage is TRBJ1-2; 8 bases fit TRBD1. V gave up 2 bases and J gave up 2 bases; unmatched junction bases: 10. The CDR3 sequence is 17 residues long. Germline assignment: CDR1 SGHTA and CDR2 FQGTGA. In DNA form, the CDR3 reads TGTGCCAGCAGCTTAGCGGGGCCGGGACAGGAGAACTATGGCTACACCTTC. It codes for CASSLAGPGQENYGYTF.

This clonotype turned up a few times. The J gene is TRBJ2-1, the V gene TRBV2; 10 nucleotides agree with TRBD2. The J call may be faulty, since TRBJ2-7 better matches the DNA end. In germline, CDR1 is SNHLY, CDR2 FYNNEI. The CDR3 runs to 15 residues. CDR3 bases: TGTGCCAGCAGTCTAGCGGGGGTCGCCTACAATGAGCAGTACTTC. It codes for CASSLAGVAYNEQYF.

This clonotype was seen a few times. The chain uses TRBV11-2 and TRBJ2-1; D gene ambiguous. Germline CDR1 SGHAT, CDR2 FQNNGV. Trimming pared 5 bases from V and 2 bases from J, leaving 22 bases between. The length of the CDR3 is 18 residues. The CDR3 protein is CASSPRPPTSSAYNEQFF. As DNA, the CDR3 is TGTGCCAGCAGCCCCCGTCCCCCTACGTCGAGCGCCTACAATGAGCAGTTCTTC. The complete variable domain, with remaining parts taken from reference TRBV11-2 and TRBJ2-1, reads EAGVAQSPRYKIIEKRQSVAFWCNPISGHATLYWYQQILGQGPKLLIQFQNNGVVDDSQLPKDRFSAERLKGVDSTLKIQPAKLEDSAVYLCASSPRPPTSSAYNEQFFGPGTRLTVL.

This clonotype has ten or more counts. DNA of the CDR3: TGTGCCAGCAGTGTCATGGATTCCAGGACCCAGTACTTC. It translates to CASSVMDSRTQYF. The chain joins TRBV2 to TRBJ2-5; D not resolved. The CDR3 length is 13 residues. Germline loops: CDR1 SNHLY, CDR2 FYNNEI. V was pared by 4 bases and J by 7 bases, with 13 bases between.

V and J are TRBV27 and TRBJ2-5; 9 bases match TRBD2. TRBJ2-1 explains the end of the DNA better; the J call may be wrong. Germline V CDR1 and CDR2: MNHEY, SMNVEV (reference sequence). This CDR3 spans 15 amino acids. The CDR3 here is CASRETSGYQETQFF. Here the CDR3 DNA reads TGTGCCAGCAGGGAAACTAGCGGGTACCAAGAGACCCAGTTCTTC.

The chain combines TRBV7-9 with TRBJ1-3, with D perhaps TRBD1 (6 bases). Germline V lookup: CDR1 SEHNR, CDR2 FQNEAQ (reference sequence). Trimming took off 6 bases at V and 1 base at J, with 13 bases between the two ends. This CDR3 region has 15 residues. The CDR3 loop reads CASRKQGESGNTIYF. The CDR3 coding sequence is TGTGCCAGCAGGAAACAGGGTGAATCTGGAAACACCATATATTTT. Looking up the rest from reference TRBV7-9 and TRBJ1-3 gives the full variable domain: DTGVSQNPRHKITKRGQNVTFRCDPISEHNRLYWYRQTLGQGPEFLTYFQNEAQLEKSRLLSDRFSAERPKGSFSTLEIQRTEQGDSAMYLCASRKQGESGNTIYFGEGSWLTVV.

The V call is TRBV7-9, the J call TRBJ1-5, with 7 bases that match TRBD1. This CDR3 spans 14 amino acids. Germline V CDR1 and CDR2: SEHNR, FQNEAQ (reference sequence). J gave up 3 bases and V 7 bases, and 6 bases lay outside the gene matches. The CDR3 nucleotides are TGTGCCAGCATCACCGACAGGGTCAATCAGCCCCAGCATTTT. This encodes CASITDRVNQPQHF.

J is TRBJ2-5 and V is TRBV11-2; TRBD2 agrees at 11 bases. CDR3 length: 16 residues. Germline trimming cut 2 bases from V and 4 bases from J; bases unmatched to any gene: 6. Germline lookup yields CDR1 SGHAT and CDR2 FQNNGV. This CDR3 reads CASSLSPGTSGETQYF. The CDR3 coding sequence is TGTGCCAGCAGCTTAAGCCCCGGGACTAGCGGAGAGACCCAGTACTTC.

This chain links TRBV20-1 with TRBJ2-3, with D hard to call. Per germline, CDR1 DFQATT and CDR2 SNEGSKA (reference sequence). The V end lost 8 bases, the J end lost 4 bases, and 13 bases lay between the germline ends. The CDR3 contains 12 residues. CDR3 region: CSPKSVPDTQYF. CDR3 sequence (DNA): TGCAGTCCAAAGTCCGTTCCAGATACGCAGTATTTT.

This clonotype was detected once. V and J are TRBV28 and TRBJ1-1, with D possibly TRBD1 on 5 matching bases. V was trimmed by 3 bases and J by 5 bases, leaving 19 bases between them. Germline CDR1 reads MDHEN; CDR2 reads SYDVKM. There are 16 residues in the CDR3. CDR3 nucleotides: TGTGCCAGCAGTTTTCTTCAGGAGAGTGGGGGGACTGAAGCTTTCTTT. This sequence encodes CASSFLQESGGTEAFF. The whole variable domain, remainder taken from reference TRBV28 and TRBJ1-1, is DVKVTQSSRYLVKRTGEKVFLECVQDMDHENMFWYRQDPGLGLRLIYFSYDVKMKEKGDIPEGYSVSREKKERFSLILESASTNQTSMYLCASSFLQESGGTEAFFGQGTRLTVV.

The CDR3 loop is CASSQRSGRYGYTF. For the CDR3, the DNA is TGTGCCAGCAGCCAAAGATCGGGTCGGTATGGCTACACCTTC. The V and J genes are TRBV14 and TRBJ1-2; D is uncertain. Trimming cost V 2 bases and J 5 bases, with 12 bases left between them. This CDR3 has 14 residues. CDR1 and CDR2 (germline): SGHDN, FVKESK.

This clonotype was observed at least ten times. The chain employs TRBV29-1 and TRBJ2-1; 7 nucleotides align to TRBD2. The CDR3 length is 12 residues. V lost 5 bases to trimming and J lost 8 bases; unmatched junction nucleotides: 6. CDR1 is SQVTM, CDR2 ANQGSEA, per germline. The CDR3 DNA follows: TGCAGCGTTTCTGGGAGGGGCGATGAGCAGTTCTTC. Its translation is CSVSGRGDEQFF.

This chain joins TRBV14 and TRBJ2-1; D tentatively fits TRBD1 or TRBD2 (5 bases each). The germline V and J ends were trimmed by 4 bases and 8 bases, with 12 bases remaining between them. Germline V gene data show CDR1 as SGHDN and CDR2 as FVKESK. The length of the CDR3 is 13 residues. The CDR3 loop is CASSPLGAYEQFF. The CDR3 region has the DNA TGTGCCAGCAGCCCCCTCGGGGCCTATGAGCAGTTCTTC.

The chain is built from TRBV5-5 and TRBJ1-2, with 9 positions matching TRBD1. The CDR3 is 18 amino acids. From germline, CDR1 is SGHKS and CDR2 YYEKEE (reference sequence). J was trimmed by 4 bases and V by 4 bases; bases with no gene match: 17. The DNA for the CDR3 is TGTGCCAGCAGCGGAAGAAACAGGGGGCAGGGGACCTCCTATGGCTACACCTTC. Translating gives CASSGRNRGQGTSYGYTF.